This T cell receptor beta chain was found in a study of shared clonotypes between healthy human individuals. Whole-study context: CD4 naive and memory got three plates each, CD8 naive two, CD8 memory one. Study-wide results and caveats: Generally, naive subsets came out with larger estimated richness than memory subsets.

Concerning this clone itself: Its antigen is unknown.

Naive CD45RA+ and memory CD45RA-negative subsets were split from CD4+ cells. CDR1 SGHNT and CDR2 YENEEA come from the germline V gene. The ends lost 5 bases at V and 6 bases at J; junction bases unmatched: 11. The CDR3 is made up of 15 amino acids. Sorted-subset replicate PCRs used about 190 ng of genomic DNA. This amount corresponded to 30,000 to 35,000 T cell genomes. Sequenced by immunoSEQ multiplex PCR; TCRdb stores in-frame clones only, minus some. In the table there are over a million clones, around 95% of which are singletons. The sequenced sample consisted of naive CD4+ T cells sorted from blood. The subset is: CD45RA+ positively selected. The clonotype originates from a young man in good health. The chain uses TRBV11-3 and TRBJ2-7; 9 bases match TRBD2. CDR3 sequence reads: CASSEAGGLRSEQYF. DNA of the CDR3: TGTGCCAGCAGCGAAGCGGGAGGCCTGAGGTCCGAGCAGTACTTC.